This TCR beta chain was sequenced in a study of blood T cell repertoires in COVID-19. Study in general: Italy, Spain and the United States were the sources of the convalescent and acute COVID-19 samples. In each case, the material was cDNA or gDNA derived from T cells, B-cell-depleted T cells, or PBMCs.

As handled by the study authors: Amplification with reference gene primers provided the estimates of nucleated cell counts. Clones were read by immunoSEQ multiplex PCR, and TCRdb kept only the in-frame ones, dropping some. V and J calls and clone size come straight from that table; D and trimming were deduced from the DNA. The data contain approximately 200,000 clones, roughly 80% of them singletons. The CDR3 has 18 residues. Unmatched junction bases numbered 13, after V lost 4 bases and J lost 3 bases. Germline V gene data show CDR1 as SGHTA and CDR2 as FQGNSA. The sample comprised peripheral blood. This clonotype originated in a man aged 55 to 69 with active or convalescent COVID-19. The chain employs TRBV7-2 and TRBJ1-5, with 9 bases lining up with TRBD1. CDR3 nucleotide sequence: TGTGCCAGCAGCTCCCAACCGGGACAGGGAGGGTTCAATCAGCCCCAGCATTTT. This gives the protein CASSSQPGQGGFNQPQHF.